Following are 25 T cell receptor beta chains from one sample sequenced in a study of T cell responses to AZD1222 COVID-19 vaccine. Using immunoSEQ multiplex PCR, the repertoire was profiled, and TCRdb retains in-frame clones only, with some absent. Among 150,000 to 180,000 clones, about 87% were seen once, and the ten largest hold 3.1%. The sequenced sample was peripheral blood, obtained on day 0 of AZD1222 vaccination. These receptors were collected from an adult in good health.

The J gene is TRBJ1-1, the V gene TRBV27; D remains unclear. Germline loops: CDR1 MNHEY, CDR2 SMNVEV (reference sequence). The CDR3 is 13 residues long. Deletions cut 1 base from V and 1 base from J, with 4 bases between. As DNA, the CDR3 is TGTGCCAGCAGTTTATGGGGGAACACTGAAGCTTTCTTT. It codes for CASSLWGNTEAFF.

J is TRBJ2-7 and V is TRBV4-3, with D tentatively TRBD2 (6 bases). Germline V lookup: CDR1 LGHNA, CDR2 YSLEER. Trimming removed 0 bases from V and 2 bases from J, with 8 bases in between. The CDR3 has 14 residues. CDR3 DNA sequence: TGCGCCAGCAGCCAAGAGGAGGGCCCCTACGAGCAGTACTTC. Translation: CASSQEEGPYEQYF.

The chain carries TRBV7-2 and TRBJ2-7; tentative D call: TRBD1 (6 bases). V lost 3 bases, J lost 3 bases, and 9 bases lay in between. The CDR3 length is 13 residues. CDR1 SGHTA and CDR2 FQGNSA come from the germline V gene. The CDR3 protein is CASSLGTFYEQYF. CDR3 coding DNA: TGTGCCAGCAGCTTGGGGACATTCTACGAGCAGTACTTC.

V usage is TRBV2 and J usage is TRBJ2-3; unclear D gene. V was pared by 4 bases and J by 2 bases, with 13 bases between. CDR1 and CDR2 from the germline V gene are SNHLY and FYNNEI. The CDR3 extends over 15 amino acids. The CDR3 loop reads CASSALALNTDTQYF. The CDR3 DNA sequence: TGTGCCAGCAGTGCGTTAGCACTAAACACAGATACGCAGTATTTT.

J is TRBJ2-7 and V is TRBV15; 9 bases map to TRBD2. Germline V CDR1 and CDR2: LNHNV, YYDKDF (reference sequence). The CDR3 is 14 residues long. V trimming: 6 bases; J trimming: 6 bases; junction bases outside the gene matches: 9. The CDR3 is CATSPAGGPGEQYF. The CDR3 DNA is TGTGCCACCAGTCCCGCGGGGGGGCCTGGCGAGCAGTACTTC.

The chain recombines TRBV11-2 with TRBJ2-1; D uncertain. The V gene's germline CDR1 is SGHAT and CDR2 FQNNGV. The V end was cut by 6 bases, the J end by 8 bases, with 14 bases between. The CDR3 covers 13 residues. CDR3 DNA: TGTGCCAGCAGACACAACCACGGGTATGAGCAGTTCTTC. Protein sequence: CASRHNHGYEQFF.

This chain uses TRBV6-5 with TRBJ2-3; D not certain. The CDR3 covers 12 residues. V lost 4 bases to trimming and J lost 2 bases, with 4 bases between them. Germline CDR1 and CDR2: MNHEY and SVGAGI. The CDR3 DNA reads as TGTGCCAGCAGTTCCGACACAGATACGCAGTATTTT. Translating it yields CASSSDTDTQYF.

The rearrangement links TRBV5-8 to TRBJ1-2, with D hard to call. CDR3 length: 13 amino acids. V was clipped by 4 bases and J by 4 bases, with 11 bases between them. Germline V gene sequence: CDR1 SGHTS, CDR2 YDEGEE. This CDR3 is CASSHSGAYGYTF. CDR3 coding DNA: TGTGCCAGCAGCCACTCGGGCGCCTATGGCTACACCTTC.

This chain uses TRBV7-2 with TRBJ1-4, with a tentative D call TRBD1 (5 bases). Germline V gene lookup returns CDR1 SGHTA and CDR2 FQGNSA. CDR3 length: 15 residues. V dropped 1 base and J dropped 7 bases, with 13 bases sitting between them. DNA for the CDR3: TGTGCCAGCAGCTTAGTGGGGGTGGGGAGTGAAAAACTGTTTTTT. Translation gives CASSLVGVGSEKLFF.

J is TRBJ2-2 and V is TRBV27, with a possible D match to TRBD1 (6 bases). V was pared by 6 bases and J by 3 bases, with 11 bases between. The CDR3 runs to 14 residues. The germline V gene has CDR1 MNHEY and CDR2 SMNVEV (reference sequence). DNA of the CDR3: TGTGCCAGCAGCCAAGGACAGCACACCGGGGAGCTGTTTTTT. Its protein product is CASSQGQHTGELFF.

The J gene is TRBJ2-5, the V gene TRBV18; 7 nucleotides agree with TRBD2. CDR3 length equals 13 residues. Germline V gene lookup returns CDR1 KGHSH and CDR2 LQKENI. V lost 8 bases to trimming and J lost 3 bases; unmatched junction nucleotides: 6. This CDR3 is CASLRGLEETQYF. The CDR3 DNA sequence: TGTGCCAGCCTCCGAGGACTAGAAGAGACCCAGTACTTC.

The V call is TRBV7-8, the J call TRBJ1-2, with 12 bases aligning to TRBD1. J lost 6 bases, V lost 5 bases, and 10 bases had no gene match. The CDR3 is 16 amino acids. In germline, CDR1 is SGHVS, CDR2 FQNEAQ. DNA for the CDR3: TGTGCCAGCAGCCGAGGGGGACAGGGGGCTCGAGATGGCTACACCTTC. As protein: CASSRGGQGARDGYTF.

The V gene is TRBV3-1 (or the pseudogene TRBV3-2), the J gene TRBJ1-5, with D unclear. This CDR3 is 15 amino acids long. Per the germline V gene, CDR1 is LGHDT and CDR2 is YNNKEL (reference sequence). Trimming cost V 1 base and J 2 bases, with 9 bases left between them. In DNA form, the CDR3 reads TGTGCCAGCAGCCAAGGTAGGGTGGGCAATCAGCCCCAGCATTTT. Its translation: CASSQGRVGNQPQHF.

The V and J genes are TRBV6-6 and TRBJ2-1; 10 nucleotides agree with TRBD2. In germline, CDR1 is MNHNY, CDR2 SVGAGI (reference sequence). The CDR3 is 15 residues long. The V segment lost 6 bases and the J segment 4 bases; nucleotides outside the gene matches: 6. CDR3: CASRLAGEGYNEQFF. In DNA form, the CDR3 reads TGTGCCAGCAGGCTAGCGGGGGAAGGGTACAATGAGCAGTTCTTC.

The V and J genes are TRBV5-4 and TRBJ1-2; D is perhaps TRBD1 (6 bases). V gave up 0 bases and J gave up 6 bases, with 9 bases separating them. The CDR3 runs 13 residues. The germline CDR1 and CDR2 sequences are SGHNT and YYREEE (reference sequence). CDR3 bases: TGTGCCAGCAGCTTGGTCCCAGGGGATGGCTACACCTTC. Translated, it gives CASSLVPGDGYTF.

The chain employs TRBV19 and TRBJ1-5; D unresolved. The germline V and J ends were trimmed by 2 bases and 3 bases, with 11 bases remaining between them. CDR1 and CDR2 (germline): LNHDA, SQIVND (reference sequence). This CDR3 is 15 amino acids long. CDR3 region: CASSILGSVNQPQHF. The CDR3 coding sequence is TGTGCCAGTAGTATATTGGGGTCCGTCAATCAGCCCCAGCATTTT.

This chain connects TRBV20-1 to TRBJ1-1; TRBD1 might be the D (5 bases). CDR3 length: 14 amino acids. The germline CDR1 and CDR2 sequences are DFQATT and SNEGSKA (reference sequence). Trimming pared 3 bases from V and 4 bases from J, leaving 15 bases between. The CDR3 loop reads CSASNPGGGTEAFF. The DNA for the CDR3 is TGCAGTGCTAGTAACCCGGGGGGGGGCACTGAAGCTTTCTTT.

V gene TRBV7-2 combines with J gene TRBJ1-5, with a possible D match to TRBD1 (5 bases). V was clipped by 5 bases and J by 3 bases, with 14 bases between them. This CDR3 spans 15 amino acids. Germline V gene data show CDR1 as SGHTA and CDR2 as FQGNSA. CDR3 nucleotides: TGTGCCAGCAGCCCAAGTGGCAGGGTCAATCAGCCCCAGCATTTT. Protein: CASSPSGRVNQPQHF.

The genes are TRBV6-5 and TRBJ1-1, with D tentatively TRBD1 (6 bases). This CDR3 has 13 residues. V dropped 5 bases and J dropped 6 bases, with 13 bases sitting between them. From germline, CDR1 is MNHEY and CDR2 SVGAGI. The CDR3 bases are TGTGCCAGCAGTCTCCGGCCAGGGGCTGAAGCTTTCTTT. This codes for CASSLRPGAEAFF.

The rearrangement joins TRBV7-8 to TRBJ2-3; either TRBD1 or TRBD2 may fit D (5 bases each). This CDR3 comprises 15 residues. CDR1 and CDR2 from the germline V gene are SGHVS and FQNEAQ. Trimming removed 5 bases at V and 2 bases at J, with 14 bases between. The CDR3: CASSPRDQFTDTQYF. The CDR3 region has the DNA TGTGCCAGCAGCCCCCGGGACCAATTCACAGATACGCAGTATTTT.

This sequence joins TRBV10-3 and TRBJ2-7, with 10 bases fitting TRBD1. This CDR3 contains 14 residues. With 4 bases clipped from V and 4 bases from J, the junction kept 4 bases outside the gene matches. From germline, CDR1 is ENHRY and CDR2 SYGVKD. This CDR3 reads CAISGGQGLYEQYF. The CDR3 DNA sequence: TGTGCCATCAGTGGGGGACAGGGGTTATACGAGCAGTACTTC.

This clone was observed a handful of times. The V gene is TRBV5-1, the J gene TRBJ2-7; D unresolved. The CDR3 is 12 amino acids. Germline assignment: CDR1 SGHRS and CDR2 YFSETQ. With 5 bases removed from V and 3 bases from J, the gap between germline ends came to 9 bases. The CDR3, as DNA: TGCGCCAGCAGAACGGACCACTACGAGCAGTACTTC. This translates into CASRTDHYEQYF.

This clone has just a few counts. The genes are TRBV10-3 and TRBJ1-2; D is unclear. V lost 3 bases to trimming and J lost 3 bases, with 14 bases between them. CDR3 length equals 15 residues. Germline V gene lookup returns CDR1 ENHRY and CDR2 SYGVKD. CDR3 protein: CAISEGLGGHYGYTF. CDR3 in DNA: TGTGCCATCAGTGAAGGACTCGGCGGTCACTATGGCTACACCTTC.

The CDR3 DNA is TGTGCCAGCAAATTCACAGCGGGATACGAGCAGTACTTC. This gives the protein CASKFTAGYEQYF. V is TRBV27 and J is TRBJ2-7; TRBD2 agrees at 7 bases. Germline values: CDR1 MNHEY, CDR2 SMNVEV (reference sequence). The CDR3 runs to 13 residues. V shed 7 bases and J 4 bases; nucleotides not matched to a gene: 7.

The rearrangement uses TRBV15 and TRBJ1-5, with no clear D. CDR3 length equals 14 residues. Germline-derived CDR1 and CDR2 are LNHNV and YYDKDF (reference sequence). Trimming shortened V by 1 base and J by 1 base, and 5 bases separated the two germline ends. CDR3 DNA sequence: TGTGCCACCAGCAGAGGCCTGAGCAATCAGCCCCAGCATTTT. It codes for CATSRGLSNQPQHF. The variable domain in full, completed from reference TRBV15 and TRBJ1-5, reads DAMVIQNPRYQVTQFGKPVTLSCSQTLNHNVMYWYQQKSSQAPKLLFHYYDKDFNNEADTPDNFQSRRPNTSFCFLDIRSPGLGDTAMYLCATSRGLSNQPQHFGDGTRLSIL.